The 6 T cell receptor beta chains below were found in one sample sequenced in a study of control samples from healthy donors and cancer patients. Measured with immunoSEQ multiplex PCR; TCRdb has only the in-frame clones, and not every one. The sample includes about 54,000 clones, around 95% of them seen just once. Sequencing was carried out using blood. The origin of the receptors is a woman aged 25-40 years in good health.

As to this clone: A junction end diverges from the germline sequence, so it may reflect a read error. V and J are TRBV4-2 and TRBJ2-7; possible D gene TRBD2, 6 bases. The CDR3 has 13 residues. Germline V gene lookup returns CDR1 LGHNA and CDR2 YNFKEQ. The CDR3 is CASSQDRGAEQYF. As DNA, the CDR3 is TGTGCCAGCAGCCAAGACCGCGGGGCCGAGCAGTATTTC.

On this clone itself: In the same sample, other DNA sequences code for this CDR3. V is TRBV28 and J is TRBJ1-6; D is unclear. Germline values: CDR1 MDHEN, CDR2 SYDVKM. Trimming shortened V by 6 bases and J by 1 base, and 16 bases separated the two germline ends. This CDR3 spans 17 amino acids. CDR3 sequence reads: CASRYSYLRSYNSPLHF. The CDR3 DNA reads TGTGCCAGCAGGTACTCTTACCTAAGGTCCTATAATTCACCCCTCCACTTT.

For this clone: This CDR3 is also generated by other DNA sequences in the sample. This sequence joins TRBV7-9 and TRBJ1-2; 9 nucleotides line up with TRBD1. The CDR3 covers 14 residues. Germline V gene sequence: CDR1 SEHNR, CDR2 FQNEAQ (reference sequence). Trimming removed 5 bases from V and 2 bases from J; junction bases left unmatched: 3. The CDR3 sequence is CASSPGQGNYGYTF. CDR3 DNA: TGTGCCAGCAGCCCCGGACAGGGGAACTATGGCTACACCTTC.

This chain uses TRBV12-3 or TRBV12-4 with TRBJ2-2; TRBD1 is a possible D gene (6 bases). The CDR3 loop spans 13 amino acids. V was pared by 8 bases and J by 4 bases, with 11 bases between. The CDR3 reads CASYRAGTGELFF. Written as DNA, the CDR3 is TGTGCCAGCTACAGGGCTGGCACCGGGGAGCTGTTTTTT.

The chain uses TRBV28 and TRBJ2-7; tentative D call: TRBD2 (6 bases). The germline V gene encodes CDR1 MDHEN and CDR2 SYDVKM. The V end lost 10 bases, the J end lost 4 bases, and 38 bases lay between the germline ends. This CDR3 has 20 residues. The CDR3, as DNA: TGTGCCATCCCCTGTGGGACTTTGGCGGGACGCCCGACCTCGGGATACGAGCAGTACTTC. Protein product: CAIPCGTLAGRPTSGYEQYF.

The genes are TRBV27 and TRBJ1-5; 8 bases map to TRBD1. The CDR3 consists of 14 residues. Looked up from germline, CDR1 is MNHEY and CDR2 is SMNVEV (reference sequence). V lost 6 bases to trimming and J lost 11 bases; unmatched junction nucleotides: 12. The CDR3, as DNA: TGTGCCAGCAGGTCCACAGGGGGGGATAGGGCCCAGCATTTT. It specifies CASRSTGGDRAQHF.